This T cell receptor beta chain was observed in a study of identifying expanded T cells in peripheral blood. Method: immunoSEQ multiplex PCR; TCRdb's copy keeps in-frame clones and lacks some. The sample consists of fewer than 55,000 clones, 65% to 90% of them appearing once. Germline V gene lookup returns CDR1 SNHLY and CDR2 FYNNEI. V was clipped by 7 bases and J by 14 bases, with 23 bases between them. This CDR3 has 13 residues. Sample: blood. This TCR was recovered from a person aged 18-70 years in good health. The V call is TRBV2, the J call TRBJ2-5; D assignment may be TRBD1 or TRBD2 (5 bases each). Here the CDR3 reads CASKEIPQDSGYF. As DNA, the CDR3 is TGTGCCAGCAAAGAAATCCCACAGGATTCGGGATACTTC. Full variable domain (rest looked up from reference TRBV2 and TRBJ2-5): EPEVTQTPSHQVTQMGQEVILRCVPISNHLYFYWYRQILGQKVEFLVSFYNNEISEKSEIFDDQFSVERPDGSNFTLKIRSTKLEDSAMYFCASKEIPQDSGYFGPGTRLLVL.